This TCR beta chain was captured by sequencing in a study of blood T cell repertoires in COVID-19 (TCRdb year 2020). Describing the broader study: Collaborator samples came from the United States, Italy and Spain and covered acute and convalescent phases of COVID-19. The repertoires were released in a freely available public database intended as a resource for research on the immune response to SARS-CoV-2. The sample metadata nearly always contained a de-identified subject ID, COVID-19 status, age in years and sex. Subjects who had been exposed to COVID-19, were actively infected with it, or had recovered from it provided the deeply sampled blood TCRbeta repertoires that made up the dataset. HLA class I and class II types, where available, came from metadata supplied by the sample provider rather than from assay-based typing. The samples were drawn from the first 160 participants of the ongoing ImmuneRACE study and from over a thousand subjects provided by 6 global collaborators. The prospective study material was composed of cDNA or gDNA derived from T cells, B-cell-depleted T cells, or PBMCs.

The immunoSEQ Assay, a bias-controlled multiplex PCR, was used to amplify TCRbeta CDR3 regions from genomic DNA. The study's own analysis went as follows. Nucleated cell counts per sample were estimated from amplification of reference gene primers within the assay. To quantify the absolute abundance of each unique TCRbeta CDR3 rearrangement, sequence reads were collapsed and filtered. For each sample, productive Simpson clonality was calculated by taking the square root of Simpson's diversity index across productive rearrangements. In TCRdb, the immuneACCESS table is reduced to in-frame sequences with V and J assigned. These tables do not hold every clone; where another copy was compared, an unresolved V gene accounts for under half, and the others remain unexplained. V and J calls and clone size are copied from that table; D and trimming were computed from the DNA. The table for this sample lists about 110,000 clones; roughly 90% of them were counted only once. Of the sample, roughly 4.9% is held by the ten largest clones.

The paper as a whole reports these results and caveats: The amount of clinical and demographic metadata varied by source and participant and was provided uncurated.

Whole blood was collected in K2EDTA tubes by collaborating institutions according to the institutions' own protocols. For TCRbeta analysis, collaborators shipped samples in one of three forms: frozen whole blood, isolated PBMCs, or DNA extracted from either of those sample types. From the germline V gene (reference sequence), CDR1 is LGHDT and CDR2 is YNNKEL. From the cysteine up to the phenylalanine, the CDR3 has a length of 14 residues. Only the CDR3 region is kept as DNA, spanning 42 bases read in frame from base 1. V has 5 bases trimmed and J has 9 bases trimmed; junction bases matching no gene number 6. Remarks on this clone: The antigen it binds to is not known. No base quality information exists; no much larger clone differs at one position.

This receptor chain uses TRBV3-1 (or the pseudogene TRBV3-2) and TRBJ2-2; 10 middle bases align to TRBD2. The sequence derives from a man aged 35 to 55 with active or convalescent COVID-19. Material for sequencing was peripheral blood. Here the CDR3 is given as CASSLTSGDRELFF. The DNA is TGTGCCAGCAGCTTAACTAGCGGGGATAGGGAGCTGTTTTTT.